This entry is about one TCR beta chain. This sample is part of a study of blood T cell repertoires in COVID-19. Looking at the study overall: T cells, B-cell-depleted T cells, or PBMCs provided the cDNA or gDNA that served as material.

In the study's own analysis: The authors estimated nucleated cell counts from reference gene primer amplification. The data were produced by immunoSEQ multiplex PCR, yet TCRdb's version contains in-frame clones alone and is incomplete. V and J calls plus clone size are reproduced from that table; the DNA served to infer D and trimming. This sample has 200,000 to 250,000 clones, with around 80% found just once. Germline CDR1 reads MGHRA; CDR2 reads YSYEKL. CDR3 length equals 16 residues. The J segment lost 8 bases and the V segment lost 3 bases, leaving 5 bases of the junction unmatched. Sequenced sample: peripheral blood. This chain uses TRBV4-1 with TRBJ2-3; 16 nucleotides match TRBD2. This clonotype originated in a woman aged 70-85 years with acute or convalescent COVID-19. CDR3 in DNA: TGCGCCAGCAGCCACGGGACTAGCGGGGGGGCCGCTACGCAGTATTTT. Translating it yields CASSHGTSGGAATQYF.